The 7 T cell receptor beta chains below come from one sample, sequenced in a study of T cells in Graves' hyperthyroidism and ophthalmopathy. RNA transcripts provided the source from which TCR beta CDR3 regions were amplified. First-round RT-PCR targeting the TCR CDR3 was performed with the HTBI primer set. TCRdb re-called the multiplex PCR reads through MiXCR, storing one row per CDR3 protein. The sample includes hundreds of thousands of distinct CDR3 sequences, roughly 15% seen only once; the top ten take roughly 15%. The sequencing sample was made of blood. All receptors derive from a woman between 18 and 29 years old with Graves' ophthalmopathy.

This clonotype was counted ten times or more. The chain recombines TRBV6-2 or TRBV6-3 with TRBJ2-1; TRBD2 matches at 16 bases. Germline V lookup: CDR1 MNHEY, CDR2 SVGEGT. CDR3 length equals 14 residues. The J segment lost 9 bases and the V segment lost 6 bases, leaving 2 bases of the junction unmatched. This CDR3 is CASRGLAGGFEQFF. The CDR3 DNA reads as TGTGCCAGCAGGGGACTAGCGGGAGGGTTTGAGCAGTTCTTC.

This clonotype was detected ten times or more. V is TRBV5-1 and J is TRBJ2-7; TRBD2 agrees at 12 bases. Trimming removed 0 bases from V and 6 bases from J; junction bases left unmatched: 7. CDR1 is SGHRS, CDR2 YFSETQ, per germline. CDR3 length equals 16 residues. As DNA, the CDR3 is TGCGCCAGCAGCTTGGCCGGGACTAGCGGGCAAGCCGAGCAGTACTTC. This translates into CASSLAGTSGQAEQYF. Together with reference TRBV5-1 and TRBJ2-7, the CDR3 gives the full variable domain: KAGVTQTPRYLIKTRGQQVTLSCSPISGHRSVSWYQQTPGQGLQFLFEYFSETQRNKGNFPGRFSGRQFSNSRSEMNVSTLELGDSALYLCASSLAGTSGQAEQYFGPGTRLTVT.

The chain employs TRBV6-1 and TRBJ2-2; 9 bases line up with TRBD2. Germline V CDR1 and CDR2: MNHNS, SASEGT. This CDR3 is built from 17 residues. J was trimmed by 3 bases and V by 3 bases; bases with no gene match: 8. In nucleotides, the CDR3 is TGTGCCAGCAGTGAGGTTGCGGGGGGGGGGGACACCGGGGAGCTGTTTTTT. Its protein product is CASSEVAGGGDTGELFF.

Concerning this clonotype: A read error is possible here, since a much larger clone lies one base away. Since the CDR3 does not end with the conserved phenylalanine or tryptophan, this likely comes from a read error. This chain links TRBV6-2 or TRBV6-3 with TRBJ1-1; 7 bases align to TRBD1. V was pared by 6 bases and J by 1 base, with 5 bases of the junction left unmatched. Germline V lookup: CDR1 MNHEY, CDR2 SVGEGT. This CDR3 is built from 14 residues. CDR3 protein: CASRKGQENTEAFL. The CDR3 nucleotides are TGTGCCAGCAGAAAAGGACAGGAGAACACTGAAGCTTTCCTT.

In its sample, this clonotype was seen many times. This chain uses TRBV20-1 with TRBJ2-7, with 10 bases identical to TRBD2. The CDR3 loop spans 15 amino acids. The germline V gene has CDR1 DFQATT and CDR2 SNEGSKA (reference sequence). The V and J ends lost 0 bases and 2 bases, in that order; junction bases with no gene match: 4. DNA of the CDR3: TGCAGTGCTAGAGATCTCAGCGGGGGGGCCTACGAGCAGTACTTC. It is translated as CSARDLSGGAYEQYF.

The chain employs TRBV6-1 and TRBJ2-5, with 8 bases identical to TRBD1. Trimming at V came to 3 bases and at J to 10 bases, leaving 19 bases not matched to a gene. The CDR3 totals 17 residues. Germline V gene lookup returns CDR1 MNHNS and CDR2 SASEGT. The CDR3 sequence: CASSDLMPGQVLVDQYF. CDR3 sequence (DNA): TGTGCCAGCAGTGATTTGATGCCGGGACAGGTTTTGGTTGACCAGTACTTC.

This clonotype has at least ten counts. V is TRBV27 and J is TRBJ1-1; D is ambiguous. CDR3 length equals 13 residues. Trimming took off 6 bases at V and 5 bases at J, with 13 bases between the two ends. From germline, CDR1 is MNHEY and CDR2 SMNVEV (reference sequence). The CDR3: CASSPTRGTEAFF. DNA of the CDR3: TGTGCCAGCAGCCCGACCCGAGGAACTGAAGCTTTCTTT.